These 21 T cell receptor beta chains came from one sample sequenced in a study of blood T cell repertoires in COVID-19. The protocol was immunoSEQ multiplex PCR, while the TCRdb copy is restricted to in-frame clones and leaves out a portion. The data show about 21,000 clones, less than 85% seen once. The sequencing sample was made of peripheral blood. These receptor sequences come from a man aged 55 to 70 with active COVID-19.

This rearrangement joins TRBV27 to TRBJ2-3; the match to TRBD2 covers 13 bases. Trimming at V came to 6 bases and at J to 4 bases, leaving 4 bases not matched to a gene. The CDR3 is 15 residues long. Germline-derived CDR1 and CDR2 are MNHEY and SMNVEV (reference sequence). The CDR3: CASRRLAGGADTQYF. The CDR3, as DNA: TGTGCCAGCAGGAGACTAGCGGGAGGAGCAGATACGCAGTATTTT.

The chain links TRBV28 to TRBJ1-2; the D gene is possibly TRBD1 (5 bases). CDR3 length: 13 amino acids. The V gene lost 1 base and the J gene lost 3 bases, with 6 bases spanning the gap. The V gene's germline CDR1 is MDHEN and CDR2 SYDVKM. DNA of the CDR3: TGTGCCAGCAGTTTATCGGGGGACTATGGCTACACCTTC. The encoded protein is CASSLSGDYGYTF.

The chain combines TRBV4-2 with TRBJ1-3; D perhaps matches TRBD1 (5 bases). Per germline, CDR1 LGHNA and CDR2 YNFKEQ. The CDR3 is 14 amino acids. The V end was cut by 0 bases, the J end by 5 bases, with 8 bases between. CDR3 sequence: CASSQDQGRNTIYF. The CDR3, as DNA: TGTGCCAGCAGCCAAGATCAGGGAAGAAACACCATATATTTT.

The table lists this clone with a few counts. The chain uses TRBV4-1 and TRBJ2-1; 10 bases line up with TRBD2. Germline V lookup: CDR1 MGHRA, CDR2 YSYEKL. This CDR3 comprises 15 residues. Trimming at V came to 4 bases and at J to 7 bases, leaving 7 bases not matched to a gene. As DNA, the CDR3 is TGCGCCAGCAGCCTTCTAGCGGGAGCAGCAAATGAGCAGTTCTTC. Protein: CASSLLAGAANEQFF.

CDR3 sequence reads: CASSPPITDTQYF. For the CDR3, the DNA is TGTGCCAGCTCACCCCCTATCACAGATACGCAGTATTTT. The V call is TRBV18, the J call TRBJ2-3, with D unresolved. CDR3 size: 13 residues. Trimming cost V 3 bases and J 2 bases, with 6 bases left between them. Germline loops: CDR1 KGHSH, CDR2 LQKENI. The entire variable domain, with the rest obtained from reference TRBV18 and TRBJ2-3, is as follows: NAGVMQNPRHLVRRRGQEARLRCSPMKGHSHVYWYRQLPEEGLKFMVYLQKENIIDESGMPKERFSAEFPKEGPSILRIQQVVRGDSAAYFCASSPPITDTQYFGPGTRLTVL.

The chain couples TRBV5-4 to TRBJ2-1, with 12 bases aligning to TRBD2. J gave up 4 bases and V 6 bases, and 8 bases lay outside the gene matches. The CDR3 is made up of 16 amino acids. Germline V lookup: CDR1 SGHNT, CDR2 YYREEE (reference sequence). The CDR3 spells CASTLGGLAGYNEQFF. The CDR3 DNA reads TGTGCCAGCACTCTGGGGGGACTAGCGGGTTACAATGAGCAGTTCTTC.

This clone was recorded once. The V call is TRBV29-1, the J call TRBJ2-7, with D possibly TRBD1 on 5 matching bases. The germline V and J ends were trimmed by 8 bases and 7 bases, with 18 bases remaining between them. The length of the CDR3 is 12 residues. Germline V gene lookup returns CDR1 SQVTM and CDR2 ANQGSEA. The CDR3 sequence: CSPPTAVREQYF. The CDR3 coding sequence is TGCAGCCCGCCGACAGCCGTCAGGGAGCAGTACTTC.

The V call is TRBV2, the J call TRBJ2-7; 7 nucleotides align to TRBD2. The germline V gene encodes CDR1 SNHLY and CDR2 FYNNEI. The CDR3 extends over 17 amino acids. V gave up 0 bases and J gave up 0 bases; unmatched junction bases: 8. CDR3 residues: CASSEALRGGSSYEQYF. The CDR3 coding sequence is TGTGCCAGCAGTGAAGCGCTTCGTGGCGGGAGCTCCTACGAGCAGTACTTC.

This rearrangement joins TRBV7-8 to TRBJ2-1; 8 bases map to TRBD2. This CDR3 is 15 amino acids long. Looked up from germline, CDR1 is SGHVS and CDR2 is FQNEAQ. V shed 1 base and J 6 bases; nucleotides not matched to a gene: 5. CDR3 protein: CASSLVSLAANEQFF. The CDR3, as DNA: TGTGCCAGCAGCTTAGTCTCACTAGCGGCCAATGAGCAGTTCTTC. Looking up the rest from reference TRBV7-8 and TRBJ2-1 gives the full variable domain: GAGVSQSPRYKVAKRGQDVALRCDPISGHVSLFWYQQALGQGPEFLTYFQNEAQLDKSGLPSDRFFAERPEGSVSTLKIQRTQQEDSAVYLCASSLVSLAANEQFFGPGTRLTVL.

This clone showed up just once. The CDR3: CASSFSGGSNTEAFF. The CDR3 DNA is TGTGCCAGCAGTTTCAGTGGGGGCTCTAACACTGAAGCTTTCTTT. The chain has TRBV6-5 and TRBJ1-1; the D gene is possibly TRBD1 (6 bases). The CDR3 runs to 15 residues. The V gene lost 4 bases and the J gene lost 2 bases, with 14 bases spanning the gap. The germline V gene has CDR1 MNHEY and CDR2 SVGAGI.

This clone was counted between two and nine times. The rearrangement uses TRBV12-3 or TRBV12-4 and TRBJ1-2; the match to TRBD1 covers 8 bases. The CDR3 has 12 residues. Trimming took 7 bases from V and 4 from J; bases not matched to a gene: 2. CDR3 sequence reads: CASTGTGYGYTF. In DNA, the CDR3 is TGTGCCAGCACTGGGACAGGCTATGGCTACACCTTC.

This clone turned up a few times. This chain uses TRBV6-2 or TRBV6-3 with TRBJ1-5; 8 nucleotides agree with TRBD1. This CDR3 comprises 16 residues. Unmatched junction bases numbered 15, after V lost 6 bases and J lost 8 bases. Germline lookup yields CDR1 MNHEY and CDR2 SVGEGT. CDR3 region: CASSANSGQGIKPQHF. The CDR3 DNA is TGTGCCAGCAGCGCCAATAGCGGACAGGGCATTAAGCCCCAGCATTTT.

This clone has just a few counts. This chain's CDR3 is CASRTGGGSPLHF. In DNA, the CDR3 is TGTGCCAGCAGGACAGGTGGAGGCTCACCCCTCCACTTT. The rearrangement uses TRBV25-1 and TRBJ1-6, with D perhaps TRBD1 (6 bases). CDR3 length equals 13 residues. Trimming stripped 6 bases from V and 10 bases from J, with 13 bases between. Germline-derived CDR1 and CDR2 are MGHDK and SYGVNS.

The chain joins TRBV28 to TRBJ2-7; TRBD2 agrees at 8 bases. Germline V gives CDR1 MDHEN, CDR2 SYDVKM. This CDR3 spans 14 amino acids. Trimming removed 6 bases from V and 2 bases from J; junction bases left unmatched: 6. CDR3 amino acids: CASSPGTSTYEQYF. CDR3 in DNA: TGTGCCAGCAGCCCCGGGACTAGTACCTACGAGCAGTACTTC.

This sequence joins TRBV3-1 (or the pseudogene TRBV3-2) and TRBJ1-6; 8 bases fit TRBD1. Germline V gives CDR1 LGHDT, CDR2 YNNKEL (reference sequence). V shed 2 bases, J shed 12 bases, and the junction held 6 bases outside the gene matches. The CDR3 is 14 residues long. CDR3 in amino acids: CASSQLQGAVPLHF. DNA of the CDR3: TGTGCCAGCAGCCAACTTCAGGGGGCAGTACCCCTCCACTTT.

The rearrangement links TRBV23-1 to TRBJ1-6, with TRBD1 as a possible D gene (6 bases). TRBV23-1 is flagged as an ORF with uncertain function. The CDR3 has 10 residues. The DNA for the CDR3 is TGCCGATACAGGGAGTCACCCCTCCACTTT. Translation: CRYRESPLHF.

The gene calls are TRBV5-4 and TRBJ2-5, with 7 positions matching TRBD1. Germline CDR1 reads SGHNT; CDR2 reads YYREEE (reference sequence). Unmatched junction bases numbered 8, after V lost 4 bases and J lost 5 bases. This CDR3 region has 14 residues. CDR3 DNA sequence: TGTGCCAGCAGCGATAAGACAGGGTACGAGACCCAGTACTTC. Translated: CASSDKTGYETQYF.

The chain is built from TRBV11-2 and TRBJ2-7; 9 nucleotides line up with TRBD2. The J segment lost 0 bases and the V segment lost 3 bases, leaving 12 bases of the junction unmatched. Germline-derived CDR1 and CDR2 are SGHAT and FQNNGV. The length of the CDR3 is 18 residues. The CDR3 is CASSLFPLAGLSSYEQYF. The CDR3 DNA reads as TGTGCCAGCAGCTTGTTTCCCCTAGCGGGACTGAGCTCCTACGAGCAGTACTTC.

V is TRBV18 and J is TRBJ1-6; maybe TRBD1 (5 bases). The length of the CDR3 is 14 residues. V was pared by 0 bases and J by 10 bases, with 10 bases between. The germline CDR1 and CDR2 sequences are KGHSH and LQKENI. CDR3 region: CASSPPGEGSPLHF. In nucleotides, the CDR3 is TGTGCCAGCTCACCACCAGGGGAAGGATCACCCCTCCACTTT.

This clone was recorded once. The chain is built from TRBV4-1 and TRBJ2-7; possibly TRBD1 for D (5 bases). V lost 1 base and J 4 bases, leaving 11 bases between the germline ends. Per germline, CDR1 MGHRA and CDR2 YSYEKL. The CDR3 covers 14 residues. The CDR3 nucleotides are TGCGCCAGCAGCCAAGCCCCAGGGATATACGAGCAGTACTTC. It translates to CASSQAPGIYEQYF.

The chain couples TRBV30 to TRBJ2-7, with 7 bases matching TRBD2. In germline, CDR1 is GTSNPN, CDR2 SVGIG (reference sequence). The J segment lost 5 bases and the V segment lost 0 bases, leaving 7 bases of the junction unmatched. CDR3 length: 14 residues. Here the CDR3 reads CAWSVGGSVNEQYF. The CDR3 DNA is TGTGCCTGGAGTGTTGGCGGGAGCGTCAACGAGCAGTACTTC.